This TCR beta chain was sequenced for a study of blood T cells in healthy people across ages. The study's findings and limits: Diversity estimates drawn from one million T cells were deemed underestimates. Among long-lived donors, naive CD4+ cells were more numerous and diversity higher than in aged donors.

This clonotype was found a few times. The antigen is not known. This CDR3 contains 12 residues. Trimming shortened V by 8 bases and J by 3 bases, and 11 bases separated the two germline ends. CDR1 and CDR2 (germline): SNHLY, FYNNEI. PCR was performed a second time for about 7 to 12 cycles using a sample-barcoded 5' primer and a J-beta primer mix. The authors tagged each cDNA molecule using a template-switch adaptor with 12 random nucleotides. TCRdb independently ran MiXCR on the 5' RACE reads; one entry per CDR3 protein. The sample holds 700,000 or so distinct CDR3 sequences, approximately 40% seen once.

The receptor was derived from a man older than 75 in good health. The gene calls are TRBV2 and TRBJ2-7; maybe TRBD2 (5 bases). Material: blood. CDR3 nucleotide sequence: TGTGCCAGCGGGAGCCAGGACTACGAGCAGTACTTC. This codes for CASGSQDYEQYF.